One T cell receptor beta chain is described in this entry. The J segment lost 3 bases and the V segment lost 0 bases, leaving 4 bases of the junction unmatched. CDR3 length equals 16 residues. Germline CDR1 reads MNHNY; CDR2 reads SVGAGI (reference sequence). This specimen comes from a study of T-cell memory formation after mild COVID-19. Using constant-segment primers, 5'RACE produced TCR alpha and TCR beta cDNA libraries carrying sample barcodes and UMIs. In TCRdb, the 5' RACE reads were re-called with MiXCR into one record per CDR3 protein. The sample lists 470,000 or so distinct CDR3 sequences; under 20% were seen once.

The genes are TRBV6-6 and TRBJ1-1; 10 bases fit TRBD1. The TCR originated in a man aged 18 to 30 who had mild COVID-19 (a few samples of this study predate the infection). Cell type and time point are not known. The sequenced material came from PBMCs or a T cell subset sorted from them (not recorded which). The CDR3, as DNA: TGTGCCAGCAGTTACTCCCCCGGGACAGGGGACACTGAAGCTTTCTTT. It encodes CASSYSPGTGDTEAFF.